This T cell receptor beta chain is from a study of regulatory and conventional T cells in RAG deficiency. The CDR3 length is 13 residues. The ends were cut back, 5 bases at V and 8 bases at J, with 15 bases in the middle. Germline V gene sequence: CDR1 MNHEY, CDR2 SVGAGI. Study-level points and caveats: Omenn patients showed >90% Treg-Tconv overlap and shorter CDR3 lengths.

Turning to this clone: Its antigen is unidentified.

Assay: immunoSEQ multiplex PCR; the TCRdb copy retains only in-frame clones and omits some. Of more than 20,000 clones listed, 93% are singletons. Genomic DNA came from blood conventional CD4+ T cells gated CD25-low CD127-high. The same data also went into a second study, on regulatory T cells. From that paper: The primer mix had 52 TRBV and 13 TRBJ primers.

The rearrangement joins TRBV6-5 to TRBJ1-1; D may be TRBD1 (5 bases). This clonotype was sampled from a human donor in good health. Sample: CD4+ T cells sorted from blood. The DNA for the CDR3 is TGTGCCAGCAGTCAGAACGGGGCACGCGAAGCTTTCTTT. This gives the protein CASSQNGAREAFF.